The next 2 T cell receptor beta chains were all read from a single sample in a study of regulatory T cells in long-lasting Graves disease. Time point defined: newly diagnosed GD, antithyroid drugs for less than 3 months. From RNA extracted from PBMCs, the TCR library was made. Building the TCR beta libraries relied on iRepertoire HTBI primers, and CDR3 regions underwent Arm-PCR. Via MiXCR, TCRdb re-called the multiplex PCR reads, giving one row per CDR3 protein. Of hundreds of thousands of distinct CDR3 sequences in the sample, around 15% are singletons; the top ten hold 22%. Material: peripheral blood mononuclear cells (PBMCs), obtained at new diagnosis, from a patient treated with antithyroid drugs. The receptors derive from a female donor with Graves disease.

The sample holds many counts of this clonotype. The rearrangement uses TRBV6-1 and TRBJ2-1, with a possible D match to TRBD1 (5 bases). This CDR3 comprises 16 residues. Trimming left V 8 bases short and J 5 bases short, with 22 bases between. In germline, CDR1 is MNHNS, CDR2 SASEGT. CDR3 protein: CASHDSRRTVDNEQFF. The CDR3 coding sequence is TGTGCCAGCCACGACAGCCGACGGACGGTAGACAATGAGCAGTTCTTC.

This clonotype has only a few counts. CDR3 in DNA: TGCAGCGTGACCACCTCTGTTTGGGTCTTTGGAAACACCATATATTTT. Translating gives CSVTTSVWVFGNTIYF. The chain combines TRBV29-1 with TRBJ1-3; D remains ambiguous. The germline V gene has CDR1 SQVTM and CDR2 ANQGSEA. Trimming stripped 6 bases from V and 3 bases from J, with 21 bases between. This CDR3 is 16 amino acids long.